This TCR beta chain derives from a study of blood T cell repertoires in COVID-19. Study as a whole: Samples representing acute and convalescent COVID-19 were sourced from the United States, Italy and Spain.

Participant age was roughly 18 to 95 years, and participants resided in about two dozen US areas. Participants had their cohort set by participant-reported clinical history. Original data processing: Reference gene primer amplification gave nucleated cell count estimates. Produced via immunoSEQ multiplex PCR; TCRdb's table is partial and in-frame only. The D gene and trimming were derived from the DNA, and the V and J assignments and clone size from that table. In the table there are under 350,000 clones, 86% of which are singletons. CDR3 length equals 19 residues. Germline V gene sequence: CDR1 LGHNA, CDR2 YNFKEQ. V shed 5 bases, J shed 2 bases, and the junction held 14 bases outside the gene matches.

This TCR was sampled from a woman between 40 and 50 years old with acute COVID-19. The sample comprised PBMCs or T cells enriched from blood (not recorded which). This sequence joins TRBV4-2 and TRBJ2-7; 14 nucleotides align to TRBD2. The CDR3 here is CASSYQLTSGGAFTYEQYF. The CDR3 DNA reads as TGTGCCAGCAGCTACCAGCTGACTAGCGGGGGGGCCTTTACCTACGAGCAGTACTTC.